One sample yielded the 11 T cell receptor beta chains listed below, sequenced in a study of beta chain features in type 1 diabetes. These TCRs are of unknown antigen specificity. Points from the study as a whole: For Type 1 diabetes patients, all four CD4+ subsets carried TCRB CDR3s that were moderately but significantly shorter.

Reverse transcription of all isolated RNA meant that expressed TCRB transcripts were sequenced. Profiling relied on immunoSEQ multiplex PCR, and the TCRdb table lists in-frame clones only, not all of them. The repertoire consists of 95,000 to 150,000 clones, with about a sixth occurring once and the leading ten covering 2% to 2.5%. Material for sequencing was central memory CD4+ T cells from blood. These receptor sequences come from a man aged 25 to 40 with type 1 diabetes.

The V call is TRBV25-1, the J call TRBJ2-5, with D perhaps matching TRBD1 or TRBD2 (5 bases each). The V end was cut by 2 bases, the J end by 6 bases, with 13 bases between. The CDR3 spans 14 residues. From germline, CDR1 is MGHDK and CDR2 SYGVNS. The CDR3 loop is CASSEVGGLKTQYF. As DNA, the CDR3 is TGTGCCAGCAGTGAAGTTGGGGGTTTGAAGACCCAGTACTTC.

The V gene is TRBV25-1, the J gene TRBJ2-7; 7 bases line up with TRBD1. V was clipped by 5 bases and J by 1 base; unmatched bases: 14. From germline, CDR1 is MGHDK and CDR2 SYGVNS. This CDR3 is built from 17 residues. The CDR3 bases are TGTGCCAGCAGTTGGGATAAGGGACAGTCATTGTCCTACGAGCAGTACTTC. Translating it yields CASSWDKGQSLSYEQYF.

This clone was counted between two and nine times. One base away lies a much larger clone, so this may be a sequencing read error. The chain has TRBV11-3 and TRBJ2-6, with unresolved D. This CDR3 is built from 13 residues. CDR1 and CDR2 (germline): SGHNT, YENEEA. Deletions cut 1 base from V and 2 bases from J, with 0 bases between. This CDR3 is CASSLAGANVLTF. The CDR3 coding sequence is TGTGCCAGCAGCTTAGCTGGGGCCAACGTCCTGACTTTC.

This clone was counted only a few times. The sample has other DNA sequences that encode this CDR3 too. The rearrangement joins TRBV7-2 to TRBJ1-6; possible D gene TRBD1, 5 bases. The CDR3 contains 14 residues. The germline gives CDR1 SGHTA, CDR2 FQGNSA. Trimming pared 2 bases from V and 8 bases from J, leaving 10 bases between. The CDR3 DNA follows: TGTGCCAGCAGCTTACAGGGACTCGATTCACCCCTCCACTTT. This codes for CASSLQGLDSPLHF. Filled out from reference TRBV7-2 and TRBJ1-6, the complete variable domain reads GAGVSQSPSNKVTEKGKDVELRCDPISGHTALYWYRQSLGQGLEFLIYFQGNSAPDKSGLPSDRFSAERTGGSVSTLTIQRTQQEDSAVYLCASSLQGLDSPLHFGNGTRLTVT.

This clone was counted only a few times. The CDR3 coding sequence is TGTGCCAGCAGTGAACCACGGCCGGAATCCGAGCAGTACTTC. As protein: CASSEPRPESEQYF. V is TRBV25-1 and J is TRBJ2-7; D is uncertain. Trimming removed 2 bases from V and 6 bases from J, with 14 bases in between. This CDR3 is 14 amino acids long. Germline assignment: CDR1 MGHDK and CDR2 SYGVNS.

The chain joins TRBV10-1 to TRBJ2-3, with 9 bases matching TRBD1. Per the germline V gene, CDR1 is WNHNN and CDR2 is SYGVQD (reference sequence). With V trimmed by 4 bases and J by 0 bases, 2 bases remained unmatched. This CDR3 has 15 residues. Here the CDR3 reads CASSGGTGSTDTQYF. CDR3 coding DNA: TGCGCCAGCAGTGGGGGGACAGGGAGCACAGATACGCAGTATTTT.

V and J are TRBV15 and TRBJ2-3, with 11 bases matching TRBD2. Looked up from germline, CDR1 is LNHNV and CDR2 is YYDKDF (reference sequence). V gave up 3 bases and J gave up 1 base; unmatched junction bases: 9. This CDR3 is built from 18 residues. This CDR3 reads CATSRTSGALMGTDTQYF. The CDR3, as DNA: TGTGCCACCAGCAGGACTAGCGGGGCCTTGATGGGCACAGATACGCAGTATTTT.

This clone was observed many times. The chain is built from TRBV5-1 and TRBJ2-1, with D possibly matching TRBD2 (6 bases). CDR3 size: 13 residues. V lost 3 bases and J 5 bases, leaving 9 bases between the germline ends. CDR1 is SGHRS, CDR2 YFSETQ, per germline. The CDR3 loop reads CASSWEVDNEQFF. In DNA, the CDR3 is TGCGCCAGCAGCTGGGAGGTGGACAATGAGCAGTTCTTC.

The chain links TRBV29-1 to TRBJ1-2; D gene unclear. The CDR3 runs 12 residues. Per the germline V gene, CDR1 is SQVTM and CDR2 is ANQGSEA. V was shortened by 3 bases and J by 2 bases, with 7 bases between the two germline ends. The CDR3 region has the DNA TGCAGCGTTGAGAAACCGAACTATGGCTACACCTTC. Protein product: CSVEKPNYGYTF.

J is TRBJ2-1 and V is TRBV5-1, with TRBD2 matching 7 bases. Trimming took 0 bases from V and 0 from J; bases not matched to a gene: 3. Germline V gene sequence: CDR1 SGHRS, CDR2 YFSETQ. The length of the CDR3 is 16 residues. CDR3 in DNA: TGCGCCAGCAGCTTGGAAAGCGGGGTCTCCTACAATGAGCAGTTCTTC. Protein sequence: CASSLESGVSYNEQFF.

This sequence joins TRBV27 and TRBJ1-6; 7 bases are a match to TRBD1. The J segment lost 9 bases and the V segment lost 6 bases, leaving 8 bases of the junction unmatched. There are 14 residues in the CDR3. CDR1 is MNHEY, CDR2 SMNVEV, per germline (reference sequence). CDR3 protein: CASRSTGYGSPLHF. The DNA for the CDR3 is TGTGCCAGCAGGTCGACAGGGTACGGTTCACCCCTCCACTTT.